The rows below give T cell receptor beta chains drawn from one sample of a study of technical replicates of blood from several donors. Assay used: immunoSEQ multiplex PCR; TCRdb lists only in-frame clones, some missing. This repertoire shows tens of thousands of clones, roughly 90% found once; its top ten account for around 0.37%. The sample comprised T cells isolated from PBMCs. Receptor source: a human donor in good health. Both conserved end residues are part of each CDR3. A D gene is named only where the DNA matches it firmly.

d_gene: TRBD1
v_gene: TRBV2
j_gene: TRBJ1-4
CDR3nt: TGTGCCAGCAGTTCTCGGGGGACAGGGGATCCTCTTTTT
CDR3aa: CASSSRGTGDPLF

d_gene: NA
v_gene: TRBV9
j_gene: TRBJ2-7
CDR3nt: TGTGCCAGCAGCGTGGGCAGATCTACCTACGAGCAGTACTTC
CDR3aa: CASSVGRSTYEQYF

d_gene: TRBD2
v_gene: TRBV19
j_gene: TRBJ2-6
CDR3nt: TGTGCCAGTAGTATGGTTTATCCGGGACTAGGGGACTCTGGGGCCAACGTCCTGACTTTC
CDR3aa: CASSMVYPGLGDSGANVLTF

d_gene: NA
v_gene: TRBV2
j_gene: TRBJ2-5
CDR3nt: TGTGCCATTACCACATTTAGCACGGGGGAGACCCAGTACTTC
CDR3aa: CAITTFSTGETQYF

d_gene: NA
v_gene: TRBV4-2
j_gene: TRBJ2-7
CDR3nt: TGTGCCAGCAGCCGAGCCACAGACTACGAGCAGTACTTC
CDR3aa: CASSRATDYEQYF

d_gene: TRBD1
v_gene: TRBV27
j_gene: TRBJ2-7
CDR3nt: TGTGCCAGCAGTAGTACAGGGGGCCGGTACGAGCAGTACTTC
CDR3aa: CASSSTGGRYEQYF

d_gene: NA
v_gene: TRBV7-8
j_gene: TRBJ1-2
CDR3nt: TGTGCCAGCAGCTTCCAAGGCCGGAGCCCATATGGCTACACCTTC
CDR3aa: CASSFQGRSPYGYTF

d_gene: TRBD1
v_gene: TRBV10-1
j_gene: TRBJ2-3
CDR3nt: TGCGCCAGCCAGGACAGGGGAGCAACAGATACGCAGTATTTT
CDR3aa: CASQDRGATDTQYF

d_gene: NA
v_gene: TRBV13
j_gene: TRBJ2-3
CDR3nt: TGTGCCAGCAGCTTAGGCGGGTACCCCCAGTATTTT
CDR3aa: CASSLGGYPQYF

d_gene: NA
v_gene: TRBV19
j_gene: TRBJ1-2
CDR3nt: TGTGCCAGTAGTATGAGGCCCGGGACTGGCTATGGCTACACCTTC
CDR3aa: CASSMRPGTGYGYTF

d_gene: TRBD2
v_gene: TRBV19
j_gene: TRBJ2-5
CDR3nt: TGTGCCAGTAGTATAGATTGGACTAGAAGGGAGACCCAGTACTTC
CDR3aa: CASSIDWTRRETQYF

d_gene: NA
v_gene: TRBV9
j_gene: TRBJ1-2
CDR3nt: TGTGCCAGCAGCGTAGCAGGTGATTCCTATGGCTACACCTTC
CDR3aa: CASSVAGDSYGYTF

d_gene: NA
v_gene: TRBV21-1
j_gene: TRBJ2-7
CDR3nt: TGTGCCAGCAGCAAAGGGGCGTCTAGCGGAGTCTACGAGCAGTACTTC
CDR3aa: CASSKGASSGVYEQYF